These 29 T cell receptor beta chains originate from one sample sequenced in a study of OX40 agonist ivuxolimab in advanced cancers. Library preparation employed the immunoSEQ multiplex PCR assay. This is the immuneACCESS table as TCRdb keeps it, with only in-frame sequences that have V and J called. A part of the clones is gone; compared with another copy, unresolved V genes explain less than half, and the rest is unexplained. This sample is represented by about 69,000 clones; 90% of them were singletons. The ten largest clones take up under 12% of the sample. The input for sequencing was CD4+ or CD8+ T cells sorted from blood, taken in a trial of the OX40 agonist ivuxolimab. The origin of the receptors is an adult with an advanced solid tumor such as melanoma, head and neck, liver or kidney cancer.

The rearrangement links TRBV7-6 to TRBJ2-3, with TRBD2 as a possible D gene (5 bases). This CDR3 has 14 amino acids. Trimming removed 5 bases from V and 3 bases from J, with 12 bases in between. Germline loops: CDR1 SGHVS, CDR2 FNYEAQ. The CDR3 here is CASSPGGTTDTQYF. DNA for the CDR3: TGTGCCAGCAGCCCCGGAGGAACAACAGATACGCAGTATTTT.

The chain carries TRBV9 and TRBJ2-3; D is uncertain. This CDR3 region has 14 residues. Trimming removed 10 bases from V and 0 bases from J, with 15 bases in between. Per the germline V gene, CDR1 is SGDLS and CDR2 is YYNGEE. CDR3 protein: CASRGRLSTDTQYF. The CDR3 DNA sequence: TGTGCCTCCCGAGGCCGATTAAGCACAGATACGCAGTATTTT.

The chain recombines TRBV19 with TRBJ2-1; possibly TRBD2 for D (6 bases). CDR1 LNHDA and CDR2 SQIVND come from the germline V gene (reference sequence). V gave up 9 bases and J gave up 7 bases, with 25 bases separating them. The CDR3 is 16 residues long. This chain's CDR3 is CARGGVTGLGGNEQFF. CDR3 DNA: TGTGCCAGGGGGGGAGTGACGGGCCTTGGCGGGAATGAGCAGTTCTTC. Using reference TRBV19 and TRBJ2-1 for the parts outside the CDR3, the full variable domain is DGGITQSPKYLFRKEGQNVTLSCEQNLNHDAMYWYRQDPGQGLRLIYYSQIVNDFQKGDIAEGYSVSREKKESFPLTVTSAQKNPTAFYLCARGGVTGLGGNEQFFGPGTRLTVL.

V and J are TRBV9 and TRBJ2-3, with a weak D call TRBD1 (5 bases). Deletions cut 3 bases from V and 4 bases from J, with 6 bases between. This CDR3 has 12 amino acids. Germline V gives CDR1 SGDLS, CDR2 YYNGEE. CDR3 sequence (DNA): TGTGCCAGCAGCGCAGGGTCAGATACGCAGTATTTT. Its translation is CASSAGSDTQYF.

V is TRBV2 and J is TRBJ1-6; the match to TRBD1 covers 8 bases. This CDR3 spans 15 amino acids. J was trimmed by 10 bases and V by 5 bases; bases with no gene match: 10. Germline loops: CDR1 SNHLY, CDR2 FYNNEI. The CDR3 spells CASSPLGTGRSPLHF. CDR3 DNA sequence: TGTGCCAGCAGTCCCCTAGGGACAGGACGATCACCCCTCCACTTT.

This chain connects TRBV5-1 to TRBJ2-1, with a weak D call TRBD2 (5 bases). This CDR3 spans 13 amino acids. The ends were cut back, 4 bases at V and 5 bases at J, with 10 bases in the middle. The germline V gene encodes CDR1 SGHRS and CDR2 YFSETQ. CDR3 amino acids: CASSPTGNNEQFF. The CDR3 DNA reads as TGCGCCAGCAGCCCTACCGGGAACAATGAGCAGTTCTTC.

The V gene is TRBV30, the J gene TRBJ1-5, with TRBD1 matching 7 bases. Per germline, CDR1 GTSNPN and CDR2 SVGIG (reference sequence). The CDR3 runs to 15 residues. The J segment lost 0 bases and the V segment lost 4 bases, leaving 6 bases of the junction unmatched. The CDR3 is CAWNPQGSSNQPQHF. The DNA for the CDR3 is TGTGCCTGGAACCCACAGGGGAGTAGCAATCAGCCCCAGCATTTT.

The chain joins TRBV20-1 to TRBJ1-2; D is undetermined. The CDR3 spans 11 residues. V shed 4 bases and J shed 1 base, with 4 bases lying between them. The germline V gene has CDR1 DFQATT and CDR2 SNEGSKA (reference sequence). CDR3 region: CSATVNYGYTF. CDR3 nucleotides: TGCAGTGCTACCGTTAACTATGGCTACACCTTC.

J is TRBJ2-3 and V is TRBV14; D assignment may be TRBD1 or TRBD2 (5 bases each). CDR3 length: 12 amino acids. The germline V gene has CDR1 SGHDN and CDR2 FVKESK. The germline V and J ends were trimmed by 4 bases and 8 bases, with 10 bases remaining between them. This CDR3 reads CASSPAGTTQYF. CDR3 sequence (DNA): TGTGCCAGCAGCCCAGCCGGGACTACGCAGTATTTT.

V is TRBV9 and J is TRBJ2-1; 14 bases match TRBD2. Germline V lookup: CDR1 SGDLS, CDR2 YYNGEE. With V trimmed by 3 bases and J by 8 bases, 10 bases remained unmatched. CDR3 length: 17 amino acids. The CDR3 spells CASSGTGTSGRYDEQFF. The CDR3 region has the DNA TGTGCCAGCAGCGGAACCGGGACTAGCGGGAGATACGATGAGCAGTTCTTC.

The rearrangement joins TRBV2 to TRBJ2-1; TRBD1 might be the D (6 bases). The CDR3 has 15 residues. From germline, CDR1 is SNHLY and CDR2 FYNNEI. Trimming left V 1 base short and J 2 bases short, with 9 bases between. In DNA form, the CDR3 reads TGTGCCAGCAGTGAAGAACAGGGCCCCTACAATGAGCAGTTCTTC. Protein product: CASSEEQGPYNEQFF.

This sequence joins TRBV7-2 and TRBJ2-7; no firm D call. V was shortened by 5 bases and J by 9 bases, with 20 bases between the two germline ends. This CDR3 has 14 amino acids. Germline CDR1 is SGHTA and CDR2 is FQGNSA. The CDR3 spells CASSLREFANRQYF. CDR3 in DNA: TGTGCCAGCAGCCTAAGGGAATTCGCCAATCGGCAGTACTTC.

This chain connects TRBV5-5 to TRBJ2-7; D tentatively reads TRBD1 or TRBD2 (5 bases each). Trimming left V 0 bases short and J 9 bases short, with 19 bases between. This CDR3 has 15 amino acids. Germline V gives CDR1 SGHKS, CDR2 YYEKEE (reference sequence). In DNA, the CDR3 is TGTGCCAGCAGCTTGGTTGGGGACCCTGAATGGGGGCAGTACTTC. It translates to CASSLVGDPEWGQYF.

This chain connects TRBV9 to TRBJ1-1, with D perhaps matching TRBD1 (5 bases). Germline CDR1 reads SGDLS; CDR2 reads YYNGEE. The CDR3 has 14 residues. Deletions cut 7 bases from V and 5 bases from J, with 18 bases between. The CDR3 DNA is TGTGCCAGCCGTCGGACGGGGGGGTTGACTGAAGCTTTCTTT. It codes for CASRRTGGLTEAFF. The full variable domain, its missing parts supplied by reference TRBV9 and TRBJ1-1, is DSGVTQTPKHLITATGQRVTLRCSPRSGDLSVYWYQQSLDQGLQFLIQYYNGEERAKGNILERFSAQQFPDLHSELNLSSLELGDSALYFCASRRTGGLTEAFFGQGTRLTVV.

The J gene is TRBJ2-3, the V gene TRBV25-1; no clear D gene. Germline-derived CDR1 and CDR2 are MGHDK and SYGVNS. The CDR3 contains 14 residues. V dropped 5 bases and J dropped 4 bases, with 13 bases sitting between them. The CDR3: CASSKDRISDTQYF. CDR3 DNA: TGTGCCAGCAGTAAAGATAGAATTTCAGATACGCAGTATTTT.

The chain is built from TRBV7-9 and TRBJ2-3; 8 bases are a match to TRBD1. Germline V gene lookup returns CDR1 SEHNR and CDR2 FQNEAQ (reference sequence). The CDR3 has 15 amino acids. V gave up 2 bases and J gave up 2 bases; unmatched junction bases: 3. The CDR3 region has the DNA TGTGCCAGCAGCTTAAGGGGACAGGCCACAGATACGCAGTATTTT. Protein product: CASSLRGQATDTQYF.

The J gene is TRBJ1-1, the V gene TRBV21-1. TRBV21-1 is a documented pseudogene. CDR3 size: 13 residues. The CDR3 reads CASSKKLSTEAFF. The CDR3 region has the DNA TGTGCCAGCAGCAAAAAACTGAGCACTGAAGCTTTCTTT.

V usage is TRBV7-3 and J usage is TRBJ2-3; D remains unclear. CDR1 is SGHTA, CDR2 FQGTGA, per germline. CDR3 length: 15 amino acids. The V gene lost 2 bases and the J gene lost 0 bases, with 9 bases spanning the gap. The CDR3, as DNA: TGTGCCAGCAGCTTACGGGTTTCTAGCACAGATACGCAGTATTTT. The encoded protein is CASSLRVSSTDTQYF.

This rearrangement joins TRBV7-3 to TRBJ2-3, with D uncertain. The CDR3 is made up of 16 amino acids. Trimming left V 1 base short and J 0 bases short, with 11 bases between. Germline V lookup: CDR1 SGHTA, CDR2 FQGTGA. CDR3 DNA: TGTGCCAGCAGCTTAATCCCCGGTCCTAGCACAGATACGCAGTATTTT. It encodes CASSLIPGPSTDTQYF.

This chain connects TRBV30 to TRBJ2-4; 10 bases fit TRBD2. CDR1 GTSNPN and CDR2 SVGIG come from the germline V gene (reference sequence). This CDR3 is 13 amino acids long. Losses at the gene ends were 1 base for V and 6 bases for J; bases not matched to a gene: 0. As DNA, the CDR3 is TGTGCCTGGAGTGGGACTAGCGGAAACATTCAGTACTTC. Protein sequence: CAWSGTSGNIQYF.

The gene calls are TRBV19 and TRBJ2-7; 11 bases agree with TRBD2. Germline CDR1 reads LNHDA; CDR2 reads SQIVND (reference sequence). The CDR3 loop spans 15 amino acids. V was pared by 6 bases and J by 3 bases, with 7 bases of the junction left unmatched. The DNA for the CDR3 is TGTGCCAGTAGCCTTAGCGGGAGGGGAATCTACGAGCAGTACTTC. This translates into CASSLSGRGIYEQYF.

DNA for the CDR3: TGTGCCAGCAATCAACGGGGGGGGCTCGGTGAGACCCAGTACTTC. This translates into CASNQRGGLGETQYF. The V and J genes are TRBV6-6 and TRBJ2-5; 8 bases are shared with TRBD2. Per the germline V gene, CDR1 is MNHNY and CDR2 is SVGAGI (reference sequence). J lost 5 bases, V lost 7 bases, and 12 bases had no gene match. The CDR3 is made up of 15 amino acids.

The chain links TRBV18 to TRBJ1-4; 7 bases line up with TRBD1. The CDR3 loop spans 15 amino acids. The germline V gene has CDR1 KGHSH and CDR2 LQKENI. V gave up 6 bases and J gave up 5 bases; unmatched junction bases: 9. The CDR3 sequence is CASSLSGGLNEKLFF. CDR3 DNA: TGTGCCAGCTCCCTCTCAGGGGGGTTAAATGAAAAACTGTTTTTT.

V gene TRBV15 combines with J gene TRBJ2-2; 7 bases agree with TRBD2. The CDR3 sequence is 19 residues long. CDR1 and CDR2 from the germline V gene are LNHNV and YYDKDF (reference sequence). V shed 0 bases, J shed 4 bases, and the junction held 14 bases outside the gene matches. CDR3 sequence: CATSRDQRARLAVTGELFF. The CDR3 nucleotides are TGTGCCACCAGCAGAGATCAGAGGGCCCGGCTAGCGGTCACCGGGGAGCTGTTTTTT. Looking up the rest from reference TRBV15 and TRBJ2-2 gives the full variable domain: DAMVIQNPRYQVTQFGKPVTLSCSQTLNHNVMYWYQQKSSQAPKLLFHYYDKDFNNEADTPDNFQSRRPNTSFCFLDIRSPGLGDTAMYLCATSRDQRARLAVTGELFFGEGSRLTVL.

This chain joins TRBV18 and TRBJ2-5, with 9 bases identical to TRBD1. The CDR3 totals 16 residues. Losses at the gene ends were 4 bases for V and 5 bases for J; bases not matched to a gene: 11. The germline gives CDR1 KGHSH, CDR2 LQKENI. The CDR3 region is CASSLRTGGGEETQYF. CDR3 nucleotide sequence: TGTGCCAGCTCACTAAGAACAGGGGGCGGAGAGGAGACCCAGTACTTC.

The chain is built from TRBV11-3 and TRBJ2-1, with a tentative D call TRBD2 (6 bases). The CDR3 loop spans 14 amino acids. V was pared by 3 bases and J by 10 bases, with 16 bases between. Germline-derived CDR1 and CDR2 are SGHNT and YENEEA. Written as DNA, the CDR3 is TGTGCCAGCAGCTTTGCGGGGAGAGGAGGAGAGCAGTTCTTC. Translating gives CASSFAGRGGEQFF.

V is TRBV11-3 and J is TRBJ2-2; D is ambiguous. The CDR3 sequence is 13 residues long. CDR1 SGHNT and CDR2 YENEEA come from the germline V gene. Trimming left V 2 bases short and J 4 bases short, with 5 bases between. DNA for the CDR3: TGTGCCAGCAGCTTAACGGTCACCGGGGAGCTGTTTTTT. It translates to CASSLTVTGELFF.

V usage is TRBV5-8 and J usage is TRBJ2-1; 7 nucleotides align to TRBD2. The germline V gene has CDR1 SGHTS and CDR2 YDEGEE. J lost 0 bases, V lost 0 bases, and 9 bases had no gene match. The CDR3 extends over 18 amino acids. CDR3 sequence reads: CASSLAISGPSSYNEQFF. In DNA form, the CDR3 reads TGTGCCAGCAGCTTGGCCATTAGCGGGCCAAGCTCCTACAATGAGCAGTTCTTC.

The CDR3 bases are TGCGCCAGCAGCTTGGGAGGGACTAGCCGAGCCTACGAGCAGTACTTC. This translates into CASSLGGTSRAYEQYF. This sequence joins TRBV5-1 and TRBJ2-7; 9 bases align to TRBD2. V shed 0 bases and J 2 bases; nucleotides not matched to a gene: 6. This CDR3 has 16 amino acids. CDR1 and CDR2 from the germline V gene are SGHRS and YFSETQ. The whole variable domain, remainder taken from reference TRBV5-1 and TRBJ2-7, is KAGVTQTPRYLIKTRGQQVTLSCSPISGHRSVSWYQQTPGQGLQFLFEYFSETQRNKGNFPGRFSGRQFSNSRSEMNVSTLELGDSALYLCASSLGGTSRAYEQYFGPGTRLTVT.